This T cell receptor beta chain was found in a study of T-cell reconstitution after alpha-beta-depleted transplantation in children. Study-wide points: Counts and diversity of T cells one year after transplant came mostly from newly produced T cells. As was reported, about two months after transplant, alpha-beta T cells came from several hundred expanded graft clones. Surviving recipient T cells and thymic progenitors accounted for the high day-60 TCRbeta diversity observed in some patients.

About this clonotype itself: Its specificity is not known. A junction end diverges from the germline sequence, so it may reflect a read error.

For TCRbeta, the library was prepared with unique molecular identifiers. MiXCR, applied by TCRdb to the PCR reads, yields one record per CDR3 protein. This table has fewer than 750,000 distinct CDR3 sequences, around 27% appearing once. The CDR3 is 16 amino acids. The source was PBMCs, collected before TCRalphabeta/CD19-depleted stem cell transplant. The chain employs TRBV12-3 or TRBV12-4 and TRBJ2-1, with 7 bases identical to TRBD2. This clonotype originated in a boy in the first two years of life with Wiskott-Aldrich syndrome, due to receive a stem cell transplant. CDR3 sequence reads: CASSLLGGKTYNEQFF. In nucleotides, the CDR3 is TGTGCCAGCAGTTTGTTGGGAGGGAAGACCTACAATGAGCAGTTCTTT.